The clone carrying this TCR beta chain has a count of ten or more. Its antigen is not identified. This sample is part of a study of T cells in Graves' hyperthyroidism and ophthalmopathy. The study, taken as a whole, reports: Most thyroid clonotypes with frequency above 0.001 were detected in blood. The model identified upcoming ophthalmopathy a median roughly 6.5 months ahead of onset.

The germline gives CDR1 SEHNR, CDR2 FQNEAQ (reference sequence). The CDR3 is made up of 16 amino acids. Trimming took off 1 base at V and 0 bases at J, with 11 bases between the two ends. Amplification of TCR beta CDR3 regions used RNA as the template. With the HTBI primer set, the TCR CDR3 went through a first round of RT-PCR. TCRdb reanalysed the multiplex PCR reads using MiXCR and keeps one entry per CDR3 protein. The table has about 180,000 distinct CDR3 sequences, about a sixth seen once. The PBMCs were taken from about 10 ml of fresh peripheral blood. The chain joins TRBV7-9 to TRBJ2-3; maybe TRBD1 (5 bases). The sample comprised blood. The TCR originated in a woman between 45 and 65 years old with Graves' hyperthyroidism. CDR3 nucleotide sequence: TGTGCCAGCAGCTTAGTCTGGGGCCCTAGCACAGATACGCAGTATTTT. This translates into CASSLVWGPSTDTQYF.